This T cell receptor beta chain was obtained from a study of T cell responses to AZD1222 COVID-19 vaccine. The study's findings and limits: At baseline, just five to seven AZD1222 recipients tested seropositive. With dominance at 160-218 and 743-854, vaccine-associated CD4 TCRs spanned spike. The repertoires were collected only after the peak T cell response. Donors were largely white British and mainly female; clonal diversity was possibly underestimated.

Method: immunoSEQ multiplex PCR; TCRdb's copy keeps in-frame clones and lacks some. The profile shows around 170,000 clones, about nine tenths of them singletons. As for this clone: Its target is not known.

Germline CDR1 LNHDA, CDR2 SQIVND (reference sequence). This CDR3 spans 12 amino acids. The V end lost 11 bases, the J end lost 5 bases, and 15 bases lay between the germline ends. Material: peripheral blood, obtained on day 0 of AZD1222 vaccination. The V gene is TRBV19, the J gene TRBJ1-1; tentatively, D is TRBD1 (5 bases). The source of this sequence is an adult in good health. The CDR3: CAVRGQGTEAFF. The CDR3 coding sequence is TGTGCCGTGAGGGGCCAGGGAACTGAAGCTTTCTTT.